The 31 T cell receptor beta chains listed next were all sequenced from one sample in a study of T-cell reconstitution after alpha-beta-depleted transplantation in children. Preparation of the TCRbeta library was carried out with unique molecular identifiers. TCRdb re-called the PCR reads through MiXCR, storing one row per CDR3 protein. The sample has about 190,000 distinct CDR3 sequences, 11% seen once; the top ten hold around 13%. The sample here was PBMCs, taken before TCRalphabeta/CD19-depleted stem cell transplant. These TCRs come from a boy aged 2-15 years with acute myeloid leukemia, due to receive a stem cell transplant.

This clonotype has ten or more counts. CDR3 nucleotides: TGTGCCAGCAGCGTTGGGGACGGCGACTACGAGCAGTACGTC. This gives the protein CASSVGDGDYEQYV. The chain couples TRBV9 to TRBJ2-7; D may correspond to TRBD1 or TRBD2 (5 bases each). V was clipped by 2 bases and J by 3 bases, with 12 bases between them. Germline V gives CDR1 SGDLS, CDR2 YYNGEE. This CDR3 contains 14 residues.

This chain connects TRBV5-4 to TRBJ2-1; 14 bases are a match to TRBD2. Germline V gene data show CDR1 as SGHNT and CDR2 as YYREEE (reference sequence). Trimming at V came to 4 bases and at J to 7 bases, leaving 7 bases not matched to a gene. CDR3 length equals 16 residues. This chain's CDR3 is CASSPATSGGENEQFF. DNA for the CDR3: TGTGCCAGCAGCCCGGCGACTAGCGGGGGGGAGAATGAGCAGTTCTTC.

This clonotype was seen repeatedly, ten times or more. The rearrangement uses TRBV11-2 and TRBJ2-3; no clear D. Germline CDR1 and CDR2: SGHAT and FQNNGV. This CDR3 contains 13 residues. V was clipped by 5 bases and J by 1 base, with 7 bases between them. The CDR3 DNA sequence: TGTGCCAGCAGCCCCACGCGCACAGATACGCAGTATTTT. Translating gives CASSPTRTDTQYF.

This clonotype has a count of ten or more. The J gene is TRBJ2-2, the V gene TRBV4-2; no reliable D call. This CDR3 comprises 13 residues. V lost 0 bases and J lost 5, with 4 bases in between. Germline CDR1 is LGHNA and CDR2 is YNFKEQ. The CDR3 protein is CASSQDITGELFF. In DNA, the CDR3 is TGTGCCAGCAGCCAAGATATAACCGGGGAGCTGTTTTTT.

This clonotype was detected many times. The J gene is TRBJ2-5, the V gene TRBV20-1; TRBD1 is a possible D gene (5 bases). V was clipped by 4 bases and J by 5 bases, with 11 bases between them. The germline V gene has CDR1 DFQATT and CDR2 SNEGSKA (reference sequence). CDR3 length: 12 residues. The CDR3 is CSAIGAGETQYF. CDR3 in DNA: TGCAGTGCTATAGGGGCCGGGGAGACCCAGTACTTC.

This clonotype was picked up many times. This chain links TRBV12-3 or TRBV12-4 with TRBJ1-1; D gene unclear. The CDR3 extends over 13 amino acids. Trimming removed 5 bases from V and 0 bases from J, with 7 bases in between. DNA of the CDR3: TGTGCCAGCAGTAAAGGTGTGAACACTGAAGCTTTCTTT. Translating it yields CASSKGVNTEAFF.

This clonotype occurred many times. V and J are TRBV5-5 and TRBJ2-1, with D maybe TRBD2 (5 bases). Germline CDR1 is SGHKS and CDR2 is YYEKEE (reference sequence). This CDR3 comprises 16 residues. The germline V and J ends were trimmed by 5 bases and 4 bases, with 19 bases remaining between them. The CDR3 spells CASSFGGLTSYNEQFF. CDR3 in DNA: TGTGCCAGCAGTTTCGGAGGCCTTACGTCTTACAATGAGCAGTTCTTC.

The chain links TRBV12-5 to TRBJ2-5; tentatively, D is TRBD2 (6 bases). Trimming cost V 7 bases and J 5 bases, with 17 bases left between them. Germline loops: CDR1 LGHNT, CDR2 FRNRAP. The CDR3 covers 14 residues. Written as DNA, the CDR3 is TGTGCTAGTGCCACTGGGGCAGGAGGGGAGACCCAGTACTTC. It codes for CASATGAGGETQYF.

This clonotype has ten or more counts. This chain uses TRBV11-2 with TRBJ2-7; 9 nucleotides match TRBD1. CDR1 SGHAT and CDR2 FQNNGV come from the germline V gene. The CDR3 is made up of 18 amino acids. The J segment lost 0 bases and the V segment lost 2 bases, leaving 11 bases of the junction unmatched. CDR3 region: CASSLTRDRVLSSYEQYF. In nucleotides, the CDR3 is TGTGCCAGCAGCTTAACCCGGGACAGGGTCTTGAGCTCCTACGAGCAGTACTTC.

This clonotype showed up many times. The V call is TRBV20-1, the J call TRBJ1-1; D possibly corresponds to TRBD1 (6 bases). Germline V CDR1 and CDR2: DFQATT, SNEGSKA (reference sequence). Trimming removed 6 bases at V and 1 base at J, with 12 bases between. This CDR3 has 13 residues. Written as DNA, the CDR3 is TGCAGTGCCAGCAGGGACACGAACACTGAAGCTTTCTTT. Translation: CSASRDTNTEAFF.

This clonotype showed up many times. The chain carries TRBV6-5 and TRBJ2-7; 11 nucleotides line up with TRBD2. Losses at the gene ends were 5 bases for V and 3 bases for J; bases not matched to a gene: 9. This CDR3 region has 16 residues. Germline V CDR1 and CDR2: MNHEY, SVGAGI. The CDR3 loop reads CASSHTSGGKGYEQYV. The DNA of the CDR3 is TGTGCCAGCAGTCACACTAGCGGGGGTAAGGGCTACGAGCAGTACGTC.

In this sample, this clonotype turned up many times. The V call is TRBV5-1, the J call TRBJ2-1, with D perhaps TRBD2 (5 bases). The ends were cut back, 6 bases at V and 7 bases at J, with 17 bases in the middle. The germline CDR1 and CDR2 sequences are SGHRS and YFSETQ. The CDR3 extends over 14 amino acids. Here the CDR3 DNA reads TGCGCCAGCACCTTAACGGGCCCGGGGAATGAGCAGTTCTTC. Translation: CASTLTGPGNEQFF.

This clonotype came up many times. The CDR3 region has the DNA TGTGCCAGCAGTTACTCCACTAGCGGGAGTAACGAGCAGTACTTC. As protein: CASSYSTSGSNEQYF. The chain carries TRBV6-5 and TRBJ2-7, with 11 bases that match TRBD2. The V and J ends lost 0 bases and 5 bases, in that order; junction bases with no gene match: 3. The CDR3 length is 15 residues. Germline lookup yields CDR1 MNHEY and CDR2 SVGAGI.

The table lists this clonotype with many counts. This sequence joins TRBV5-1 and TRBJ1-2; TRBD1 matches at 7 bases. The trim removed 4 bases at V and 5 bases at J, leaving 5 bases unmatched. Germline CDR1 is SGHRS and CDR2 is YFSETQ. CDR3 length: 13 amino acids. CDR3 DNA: TGCGCCAGCAGCCGGGACAGAGGGTATGGCTACACCTTC. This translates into CASSRDRGYGYTF.

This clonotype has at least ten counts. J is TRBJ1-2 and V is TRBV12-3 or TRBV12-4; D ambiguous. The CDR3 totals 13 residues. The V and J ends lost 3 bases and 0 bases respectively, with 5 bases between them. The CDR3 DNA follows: TGTGCCAGCAGTTTCCCGGCTAACTATGGCTACACCTTC. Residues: CASSFPANYGYTF.

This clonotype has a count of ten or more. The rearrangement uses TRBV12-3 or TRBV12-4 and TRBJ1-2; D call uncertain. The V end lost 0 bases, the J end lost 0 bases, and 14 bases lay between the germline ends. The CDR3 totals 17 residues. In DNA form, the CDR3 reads TGTGCCAGCAGTTTAGCGCTAACGGGTAGAGCTAACTATGGCTACACCTTC. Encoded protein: CASSLALTGRANYGYTF.

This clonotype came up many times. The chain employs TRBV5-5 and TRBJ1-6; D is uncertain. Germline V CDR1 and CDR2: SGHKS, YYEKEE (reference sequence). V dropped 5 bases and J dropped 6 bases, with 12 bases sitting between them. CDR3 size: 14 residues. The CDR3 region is CASSSQNINSPLHF. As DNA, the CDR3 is TGTGCCAGCAGTTCACAGAACATTAATTCACCCCTCCACTTT.

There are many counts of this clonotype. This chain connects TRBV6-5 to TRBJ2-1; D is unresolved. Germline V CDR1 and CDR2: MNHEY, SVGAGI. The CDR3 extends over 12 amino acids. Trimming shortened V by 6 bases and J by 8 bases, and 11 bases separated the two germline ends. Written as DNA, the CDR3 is TGTGCCAGCAGCCTCTGGGGATATGAGCAGTTCTTC. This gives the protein CASSLWGYEQFF.

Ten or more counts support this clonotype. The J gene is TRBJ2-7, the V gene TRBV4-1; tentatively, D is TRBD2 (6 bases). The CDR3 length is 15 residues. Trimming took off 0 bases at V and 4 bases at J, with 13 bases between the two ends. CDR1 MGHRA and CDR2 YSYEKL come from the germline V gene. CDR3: CASSQEGGTGYEQYF. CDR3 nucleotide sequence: TGCGCCAGCAGCCAAGAGGGGGGTACCGGATACGAGCAGTACTTC.

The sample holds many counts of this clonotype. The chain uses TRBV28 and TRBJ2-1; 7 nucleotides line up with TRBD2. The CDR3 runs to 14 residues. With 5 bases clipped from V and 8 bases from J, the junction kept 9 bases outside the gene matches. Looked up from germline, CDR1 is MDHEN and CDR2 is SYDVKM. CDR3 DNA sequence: TGTGCCAGCAGTCCCCCGGGCGGGAGAGATGAGCAGTTCTTC. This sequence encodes CASSPPGGRDEQFF.

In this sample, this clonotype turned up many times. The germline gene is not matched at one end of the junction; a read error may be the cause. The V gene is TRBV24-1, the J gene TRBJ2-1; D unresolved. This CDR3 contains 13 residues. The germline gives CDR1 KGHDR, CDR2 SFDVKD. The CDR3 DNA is TGTGCCACCAGTGATTTTATGACCGGCGCCGCTTACTTC. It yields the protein CATSDFMTGAAYF.

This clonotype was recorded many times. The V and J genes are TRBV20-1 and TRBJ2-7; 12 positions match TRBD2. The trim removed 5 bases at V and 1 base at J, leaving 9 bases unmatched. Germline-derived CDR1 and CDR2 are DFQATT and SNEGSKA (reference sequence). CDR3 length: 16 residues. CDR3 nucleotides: TGCAGTGCTCGCCGACTAGCGGGAGAGGATTCCTACGAGCAGTACTTC. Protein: CSARRLAGEDSYEQYF.

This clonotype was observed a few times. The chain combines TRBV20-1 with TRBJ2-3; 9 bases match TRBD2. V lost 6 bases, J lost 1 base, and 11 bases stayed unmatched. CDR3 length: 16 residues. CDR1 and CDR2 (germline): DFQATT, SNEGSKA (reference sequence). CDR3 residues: CSAWGAGGLGTDTQYF. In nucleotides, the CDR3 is TGCAGTGCCTGGGGGGCGGGAGGGTTGGGCACAGATACGCAGTATTTT.

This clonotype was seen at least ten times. CDR3 region: CASSLERERRDTQYF. The CDR3 DNA is TGTGCCAGCAGCTTAGAGCGGGAGAGGCGAGATACGCAGTATTTT. The chain recombines TRBV7-9 with TRBJ2-3, with 8 bases matching TRBD2. CDR3 size: 15 residues. The junction had 5 bases not matched to a gene; V was cut back by 1 base and J by 5 bases. Germline V gene data show CDR1 as SEHNR and CDR2 as FQNEAQ (reference sequence).

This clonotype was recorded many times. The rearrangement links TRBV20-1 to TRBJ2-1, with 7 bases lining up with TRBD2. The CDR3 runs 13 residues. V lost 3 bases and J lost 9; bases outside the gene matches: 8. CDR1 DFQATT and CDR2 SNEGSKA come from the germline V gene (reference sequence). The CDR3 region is CSASSASGFEQFF. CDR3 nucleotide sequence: TGCAGTGCTAGCTCGGCTAGCGGTTTTGAGCAGTTCTTC.

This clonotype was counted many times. The CDR3 region has the DNA TGTGCCTCCGGAACGGACCCTTCCTACAATGAGCAGTTCTTC. Protein product: CASGTDPSYNEQFF. The rearrangement uses TRBV10-3 and TRBJ2-1; D unclear. Germline V gives CDR1 ENHRY, CDR2 SYGVKD. The CDR3 sequence is 14 residues long. V lost 11 bases to trimming and J lost 1 base, with 15 bases between them.

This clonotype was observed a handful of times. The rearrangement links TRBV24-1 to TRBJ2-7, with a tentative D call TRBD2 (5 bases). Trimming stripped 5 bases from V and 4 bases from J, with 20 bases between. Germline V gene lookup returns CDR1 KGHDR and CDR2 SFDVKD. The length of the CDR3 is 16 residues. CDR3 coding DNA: TGTGCCACCAGTGGCTGTGAGAGACTTCAGCGGTACGAGCAGTACTTC. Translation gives CATSGCERLQRYEQYF.

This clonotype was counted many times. The CDR3 bases are TGCGCCAGCAGCCTACTGAGGAGTGAAAAACTGTTTTTT. This sequence encodes CASSLLRSEKLFF. J is TRBJ1-4 and V is TRBV4-1; no definite D call. CDR1 MGHRA and CDR2 YSYEKL come from the germline V gene. The CDR3 totals 13 residues. Trimming shortened V by 4 bases and J by 7 bases, and 10 bases separated the two germline ends.

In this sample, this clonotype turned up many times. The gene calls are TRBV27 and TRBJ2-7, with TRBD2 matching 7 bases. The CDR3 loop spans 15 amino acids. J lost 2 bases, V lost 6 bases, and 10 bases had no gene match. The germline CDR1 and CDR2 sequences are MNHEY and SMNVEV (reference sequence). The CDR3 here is CASSLERGAAYEQYF. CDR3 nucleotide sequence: TGTGCCAGCAGCCTCGAGCGGGGAGCCGCCTACGAGCAGTACTTC.

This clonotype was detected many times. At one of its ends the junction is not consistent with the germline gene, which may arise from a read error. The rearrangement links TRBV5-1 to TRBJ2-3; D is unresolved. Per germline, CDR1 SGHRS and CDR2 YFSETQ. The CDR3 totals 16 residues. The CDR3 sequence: CSSRYLSGASTDTQYF. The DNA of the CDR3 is TGCTCCAGCAGATACCTGTCCGGTGCTAGCACAGATACGCAGTATTTT.

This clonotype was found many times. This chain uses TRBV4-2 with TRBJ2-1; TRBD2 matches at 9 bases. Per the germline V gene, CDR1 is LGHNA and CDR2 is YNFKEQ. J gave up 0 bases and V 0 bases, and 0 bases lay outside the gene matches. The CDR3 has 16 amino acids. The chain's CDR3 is CASSQDSGSSYNEQFF. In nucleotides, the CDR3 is TGTGCCAGCAGCCAAGATAGCGGGAGCTCCTACAATGAGCAGTTCTTC.